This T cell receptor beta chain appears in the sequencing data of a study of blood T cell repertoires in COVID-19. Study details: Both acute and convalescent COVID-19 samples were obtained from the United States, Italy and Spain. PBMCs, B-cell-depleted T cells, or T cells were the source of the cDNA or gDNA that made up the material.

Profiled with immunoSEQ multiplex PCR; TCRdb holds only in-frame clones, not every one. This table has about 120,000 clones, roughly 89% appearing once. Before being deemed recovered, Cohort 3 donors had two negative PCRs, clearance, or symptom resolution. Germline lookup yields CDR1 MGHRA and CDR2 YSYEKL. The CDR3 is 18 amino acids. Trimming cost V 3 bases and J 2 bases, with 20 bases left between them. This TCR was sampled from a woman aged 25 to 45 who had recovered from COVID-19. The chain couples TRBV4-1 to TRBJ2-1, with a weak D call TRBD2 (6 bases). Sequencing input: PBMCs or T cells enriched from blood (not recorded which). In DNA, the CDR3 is TGCGCCAGCAGCCATCCTTCGGGTGTCGGAGGGGCCTACAATGAGCAGTTCTTC. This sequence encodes CASSHPSGVGGAYNEQFF.